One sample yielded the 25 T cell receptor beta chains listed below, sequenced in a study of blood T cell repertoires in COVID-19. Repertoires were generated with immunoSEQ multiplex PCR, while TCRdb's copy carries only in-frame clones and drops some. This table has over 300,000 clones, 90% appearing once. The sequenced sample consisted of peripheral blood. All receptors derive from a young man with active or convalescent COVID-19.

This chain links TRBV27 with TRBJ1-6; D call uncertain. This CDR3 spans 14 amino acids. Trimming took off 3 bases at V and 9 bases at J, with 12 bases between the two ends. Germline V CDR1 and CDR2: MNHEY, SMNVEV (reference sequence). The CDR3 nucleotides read TGTGCCAGCAGTTTTCCCCAGGCATTTTCACCCCTCCACTTT. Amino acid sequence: CASSFPQAFSPLHF.

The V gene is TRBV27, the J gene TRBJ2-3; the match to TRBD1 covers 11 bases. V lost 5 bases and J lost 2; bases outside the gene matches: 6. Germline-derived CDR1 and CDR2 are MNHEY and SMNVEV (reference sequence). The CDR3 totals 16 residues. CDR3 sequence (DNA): TGTGCCAGCAGTACGGGACAGGGGGGTTCCACAGATACGCAGTATTTT. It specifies CASSTGQGGSTDTQYF.

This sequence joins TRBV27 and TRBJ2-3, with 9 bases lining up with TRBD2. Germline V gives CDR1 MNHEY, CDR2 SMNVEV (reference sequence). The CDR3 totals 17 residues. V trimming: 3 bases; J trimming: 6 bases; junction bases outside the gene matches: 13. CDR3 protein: CASSFLGWREGPDTQYF. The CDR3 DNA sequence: TGTGCCAGCAGTTTCCTCGGTTGGCGGGAGGGCCCGGATACGCAGTATTTT.

The CDR3 protein is CASSPAGGWGEKLFF. CDR3 nucleotides: TGTGCCAGCAGTCCGGCAGGGGGTTGGGGGGAAAAACTGTTTTTT. The chain recombines TRBV27 with TRBJ1-4; 7 bases fit TRBD1. The germline gives CDR1 MNHEY, CDR2 SMNVEV (reference sequence). This CDR3 comprises 15 residues. J lost 8 bases, V lost 5 bases, and 11 bases had no gene match.

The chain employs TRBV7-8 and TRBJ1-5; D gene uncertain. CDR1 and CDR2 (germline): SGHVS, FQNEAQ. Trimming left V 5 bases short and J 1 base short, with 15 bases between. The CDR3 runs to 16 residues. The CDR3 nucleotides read TGTGCCAGCAGCATGGACTCATTCGACAGCAATCAGCCCCAGCATTTT. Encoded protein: CASSMDSFDSNQPQHF.

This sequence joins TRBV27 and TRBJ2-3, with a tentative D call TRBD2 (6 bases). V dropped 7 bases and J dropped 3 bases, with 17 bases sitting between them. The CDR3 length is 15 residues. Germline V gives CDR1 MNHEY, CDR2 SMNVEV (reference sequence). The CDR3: CASMASSAKTDTQYF. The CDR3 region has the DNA TGTGCCAGCATGGCGTCTAGCGCAAAAACAGATACGCAGTATTTT.

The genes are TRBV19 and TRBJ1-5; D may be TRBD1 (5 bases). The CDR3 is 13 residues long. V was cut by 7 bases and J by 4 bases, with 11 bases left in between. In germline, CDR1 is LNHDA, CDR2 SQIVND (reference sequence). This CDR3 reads CASTTTANQPQHF. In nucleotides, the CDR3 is TGTGCCAGTACCACGACAGCGAATCAGCCCCAGCATTTT.

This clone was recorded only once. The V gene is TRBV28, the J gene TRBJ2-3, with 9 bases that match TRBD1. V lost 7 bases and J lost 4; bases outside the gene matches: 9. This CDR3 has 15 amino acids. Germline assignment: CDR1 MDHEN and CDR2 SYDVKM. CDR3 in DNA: TGTGCCAGCATTAGTAATACAGGGGGCCCAGATACGCAGTATTTT. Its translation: CASISNTGGPDTQYF.

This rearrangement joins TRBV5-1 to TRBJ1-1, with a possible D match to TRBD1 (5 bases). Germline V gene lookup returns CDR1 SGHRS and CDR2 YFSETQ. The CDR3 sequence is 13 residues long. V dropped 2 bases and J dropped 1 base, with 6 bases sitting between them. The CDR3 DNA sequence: TGCGCCAGCAGCTTTCAGGGGAACACTGAAGCTTTCTTT. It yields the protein CASSFQGNTEAFF.

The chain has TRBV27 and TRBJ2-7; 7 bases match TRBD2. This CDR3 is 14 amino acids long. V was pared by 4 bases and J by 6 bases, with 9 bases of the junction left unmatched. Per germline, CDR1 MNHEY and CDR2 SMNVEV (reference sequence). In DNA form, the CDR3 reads TGTGCCAGCAGTTGGGGGACTAACTTAGGCGAGCAGTACTTC. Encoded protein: CASSWGTNLGEQYF.

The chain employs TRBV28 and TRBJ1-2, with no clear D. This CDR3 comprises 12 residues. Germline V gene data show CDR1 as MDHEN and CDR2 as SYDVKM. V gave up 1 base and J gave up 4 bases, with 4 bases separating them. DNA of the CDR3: TGTGCCAGCAGTTTATCCTCCTATGGCTACACCTTC. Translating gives CASSLSSYGYTF.

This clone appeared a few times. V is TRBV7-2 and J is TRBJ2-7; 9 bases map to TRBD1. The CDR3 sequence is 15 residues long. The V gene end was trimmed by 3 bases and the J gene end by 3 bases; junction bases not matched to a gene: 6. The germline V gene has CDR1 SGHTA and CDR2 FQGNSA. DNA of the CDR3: TGTGCCAGCAGCTTTGGGGGGGACAGGGTCTACGAGCAGTACTTC. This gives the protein CASSFGGDRVYEQYF.

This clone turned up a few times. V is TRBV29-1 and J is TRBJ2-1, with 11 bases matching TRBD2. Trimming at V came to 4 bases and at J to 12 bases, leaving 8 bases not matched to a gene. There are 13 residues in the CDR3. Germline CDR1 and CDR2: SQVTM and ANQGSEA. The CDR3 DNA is TGCAGCGTTGGGCTAGCGGGGGGCTCGGCGCAGTTCTTC. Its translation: CSVGLAGGSAQFF.

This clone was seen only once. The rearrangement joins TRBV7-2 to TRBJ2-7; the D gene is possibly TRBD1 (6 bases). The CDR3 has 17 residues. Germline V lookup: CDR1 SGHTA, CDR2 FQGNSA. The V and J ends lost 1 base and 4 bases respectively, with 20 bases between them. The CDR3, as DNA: TGTGCCAGCAGCTTAGACGGATGGGGGACATCGGGATACGAGCAGTACTTC. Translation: CASSLDGWGTSGYEQYF.

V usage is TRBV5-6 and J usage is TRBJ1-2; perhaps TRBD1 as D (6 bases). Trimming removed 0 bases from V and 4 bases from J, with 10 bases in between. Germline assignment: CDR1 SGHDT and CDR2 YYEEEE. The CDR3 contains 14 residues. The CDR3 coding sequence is TGTGCCAGCAGCTTGGGTAGGACAGTCTATGGCTACACCTTC. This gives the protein CASSLGRTVYGYTF.

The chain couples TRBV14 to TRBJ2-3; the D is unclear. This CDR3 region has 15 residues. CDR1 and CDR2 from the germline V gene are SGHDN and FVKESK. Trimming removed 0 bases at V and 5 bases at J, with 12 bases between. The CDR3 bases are TGTGCCAGCAGCCAAGATAGGATCACAGAAGATACGCAGTATTTT. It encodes CASSQDRITEDTQYF.

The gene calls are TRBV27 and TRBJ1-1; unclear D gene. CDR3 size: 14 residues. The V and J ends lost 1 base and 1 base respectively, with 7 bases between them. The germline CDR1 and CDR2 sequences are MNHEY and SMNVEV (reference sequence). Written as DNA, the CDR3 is TGTGCCAGCAGTTTATTCGGTCCGAACACTGAAGCTTTCTTT. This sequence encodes CASSLFGPNTEAFF.

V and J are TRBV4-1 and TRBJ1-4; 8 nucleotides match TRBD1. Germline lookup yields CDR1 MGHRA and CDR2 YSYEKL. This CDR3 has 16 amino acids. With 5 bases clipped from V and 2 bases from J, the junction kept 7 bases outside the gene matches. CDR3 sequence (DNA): TGCGCCAGCAGCATCGGACAGGGTGCGACTAATGAAAAACTGTTTTTT. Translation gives CASSIGQGATNEKLFF.

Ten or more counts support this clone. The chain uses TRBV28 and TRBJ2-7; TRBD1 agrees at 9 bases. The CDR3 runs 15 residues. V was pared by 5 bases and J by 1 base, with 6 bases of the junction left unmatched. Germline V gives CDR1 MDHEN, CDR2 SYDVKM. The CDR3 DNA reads TGTGCCAGCAGTCGCACAGGGGGCCAGTCCTACGAGCAGTACTTC. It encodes CASSRTGGQSYEQYF.

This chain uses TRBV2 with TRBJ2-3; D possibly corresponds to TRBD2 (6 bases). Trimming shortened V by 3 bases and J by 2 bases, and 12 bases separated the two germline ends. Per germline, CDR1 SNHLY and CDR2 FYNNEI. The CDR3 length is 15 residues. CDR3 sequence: CASSDGGTPTDTQYF. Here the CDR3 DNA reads TGTGCCAGCAGTGATGGGGGGACTCCCACAGATACGCAGTATTTT.

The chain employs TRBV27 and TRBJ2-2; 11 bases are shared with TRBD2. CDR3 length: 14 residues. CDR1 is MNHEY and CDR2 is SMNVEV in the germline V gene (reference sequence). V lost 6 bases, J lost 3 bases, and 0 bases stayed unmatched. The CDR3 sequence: CASRLAGDTGELFF. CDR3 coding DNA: TGTGCCAGCAGACTAGCGGGGGACACCGGGGAGCTGTTTTTT.

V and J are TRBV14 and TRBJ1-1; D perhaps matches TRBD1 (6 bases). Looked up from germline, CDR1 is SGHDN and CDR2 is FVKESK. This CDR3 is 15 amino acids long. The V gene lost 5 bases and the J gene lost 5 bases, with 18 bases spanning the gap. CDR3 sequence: CASSSRGGRLTEAFF. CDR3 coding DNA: TGTGCCAGCAGCTCTAGGGGGGGGCGACTAACTGAAGCTTTCTTT.

CDR3 protein: CASSLSGSFYNEQFF. The CDR3 nucleotides are TGTGCCAGCAGCTTAAGTGGGAGCTTCTACAATGAGCAGTTCTTC. This chain uses TRBV7-3 with TRBJ2-1, with a tentative D call TRBD2 (5 bases). Trimming took off 1 base at V and 3 bases at J, with 10 bases between the two ends. This CDR3 spans 15 amino acids. Germline V gene sequence: CDR1 SGHTA, CDR2 FQGTGA.

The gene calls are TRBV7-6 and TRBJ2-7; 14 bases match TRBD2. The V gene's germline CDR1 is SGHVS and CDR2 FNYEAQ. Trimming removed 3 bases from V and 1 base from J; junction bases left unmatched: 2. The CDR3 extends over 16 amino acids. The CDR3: CASSLGLAGVSYEQYF. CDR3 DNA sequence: TGTGCCAGCAGCTTGGGACTAGCGGGAGTTTCCTACGAGCAGTACTTC.

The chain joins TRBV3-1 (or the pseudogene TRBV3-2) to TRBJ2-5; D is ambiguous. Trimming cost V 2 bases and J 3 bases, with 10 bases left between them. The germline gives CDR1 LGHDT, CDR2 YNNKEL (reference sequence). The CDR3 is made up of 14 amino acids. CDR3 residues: CASSQLGSEETQYF. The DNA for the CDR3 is TGTGCCAGCAGCCAACTCGGTTCGGAAGAGACCCAGTACTTC.